The 2 T cell receptor beta chains below were found in one sample sequenced in a study of post-analysis software for immune sequencing data. Points from the study as a whole: In patients, TRBV5-6, TRBV5-1 and TRBV20-1 belonged to five or six TRBV segments found more frequently than in controls.

These receptors lack a known antigen. cDNA libraries of TCR beta carried unique molecular identifiers. Using its own MiXCR run on the PCR reads, TCRdb lists one record per CDR3 protein. The sample records about 800,000 distinct CDR3 sequences, roughly 27% being singletons. The sequencing sample was made of blood. Every receptor here comes from a girl between 10 and 17 years old with multiple sclerosis.

This clonotype has a handful of counts. The chain has TRBV4-1 and TRBJ2-3; perhaps TRBD2 as D (6 bases). The CDR3 is 15 amino acids. Germline-derived CDR1 and CDR2 are MGHRA and YSYEKL. Trimming removed 3 bases at V and 9 bases at J, with 19 bases between. Written as DNA, the CDR3 is TGCGCCAGCAGCCACATTCAATCGGGCGGGGAGACGCAGTATTTT. This codes for CASSHIQSGGETQYF.

This chain connects TRBV20-1 to TRBJ1-5, with D unresolved. Trimming stripped 4 bases from V and 9 bases from J, with 7 bases between. Germline CDR1 is DFQATT and CDR2 is SNEGSKA (reference sequence). The CDR3 is 10 residues long. CDR3 in DNA: TGCAGTGCTATACACGGGCCCCAGCATTTT. Protein: CSAIHGPQHF.